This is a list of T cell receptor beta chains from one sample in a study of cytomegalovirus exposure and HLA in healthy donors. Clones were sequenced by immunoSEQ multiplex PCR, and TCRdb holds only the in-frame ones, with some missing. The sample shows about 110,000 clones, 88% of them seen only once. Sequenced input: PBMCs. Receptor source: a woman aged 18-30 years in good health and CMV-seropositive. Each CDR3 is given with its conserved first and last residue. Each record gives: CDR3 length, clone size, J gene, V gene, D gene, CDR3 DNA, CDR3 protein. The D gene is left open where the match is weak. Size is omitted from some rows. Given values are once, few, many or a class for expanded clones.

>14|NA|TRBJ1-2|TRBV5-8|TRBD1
TGTGCCAGCAGCTCCCACAGGGGGCTGGGTGGCTACACCTTC
CASSSHRGLGGYTF
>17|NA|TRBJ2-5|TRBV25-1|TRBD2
TGTGCCAGCAGTGAGCCCCGGACTAGCCCAAAAATGGAGACCCAGTACTTC
CASSEPRTSPKMETQYF
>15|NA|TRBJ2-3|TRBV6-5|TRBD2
TGTGCCAGCAAACGCCTAGCGGGGAGCACAGATACGCAGTATTTT
CASKRLAGSTDTQYF
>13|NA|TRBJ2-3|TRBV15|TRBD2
TGTGCCACCTCTAGCGGGGATAAACTTACGCAGTATTTT
CATSSGDKLTQYF
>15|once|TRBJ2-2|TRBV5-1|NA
TGCGCCAGCAGCTTGGGGGATACTAGTCCCGGGGAGCTGTTTTTT
CASSLGDTSPGELFF
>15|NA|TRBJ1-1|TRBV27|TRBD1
TGTGCCAGCTCGTCCCCGGGACAGCCGAACACTGAAGCTTTCTTT
CASSSPGQPNTEAFF
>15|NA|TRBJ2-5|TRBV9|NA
TGTGCCAGCAGCGGAGCTGGCAGGGTGAATGCGACCCAGTACTTC
CASSGAGRVNATQYF
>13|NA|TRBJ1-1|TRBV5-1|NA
TGCGCCAGCAGCTTGGGACAGTCCCTTGAAGCTTTCTTT
CASSLGQSLEAFF
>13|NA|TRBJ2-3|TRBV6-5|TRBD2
TGTGCCAGCGGACTAGCGCCCACAGATACGCAGTATTTT
CASGLAPTDTQYF
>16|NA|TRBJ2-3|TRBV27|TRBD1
TGTGCCAGCAGACCCGGCTGGGGACAGAGCACAGATACGCAGTATTTT
CASRPGWGQSTDTQYF
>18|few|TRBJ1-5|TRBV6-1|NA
TGTGCCAGCAGTGAGAGGGCTCGGGGGGGAAGGAGCAATCAGCCCCAGCATTTT
CASSERARGGRSNQPQHF
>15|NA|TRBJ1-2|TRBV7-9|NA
TGTGCCAGCAGCTTCATTTTGGGGGGAGATGATGGCTACACCTTC
CASSFILGGDDGYTF
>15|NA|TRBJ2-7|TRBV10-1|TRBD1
TGCGCCAGCAGTGCAGGGGGTTCGACCTCCTACGAGCAGTACTTC
CASSAGGSTSYEQYF
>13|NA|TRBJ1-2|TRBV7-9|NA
TGTGCCAGCAGCGACAGAGGACATTATGGCTACACCTTC
CASSDRGHYGYTF
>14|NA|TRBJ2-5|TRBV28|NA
TGTGCCAGCAGTTTGGCTTTCAGCGGGGAGACCCAGTACTTC
CASSLAFSGETQYF
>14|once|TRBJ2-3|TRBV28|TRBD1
TGTGCCAGCAGCCGGGACAGGGGTTCAGATACGCAGTATTTT
CASSRDRGSDTQYF
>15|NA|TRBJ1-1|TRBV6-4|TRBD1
TGTGCCAGCAGTGTCCGGACAGGGGGCCGGTCTGAAGCTTTCTTT
CASSVRTGGRSEAFF
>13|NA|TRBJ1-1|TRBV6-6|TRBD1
TGTGCCAGCAGTTACGGGACAGGGGGCAAGGCTTTCTTT
CASSYGTGGKAFF
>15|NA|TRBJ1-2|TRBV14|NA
TGTGCCAGCAGCCAAGATTTCGCAGGGATCATGAGCTACACCTTC
CASSQDFAGIMSYTF
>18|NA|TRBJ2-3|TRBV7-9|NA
TGTGCCAGCTTCCCAGGGGCGCCTCGAGGAGGCTCCACAGATACGCAGTATTTT
CASFPGAPRGGSTDTQYF
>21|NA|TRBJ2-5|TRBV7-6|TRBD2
TGTGCCAGCAGCTTGGGCCCCTCAGGAGCGGGGGGTGGCGGGGATCAAGAGACCCAGTACTTC
CASSLGPSGAGGGGDQETQYF
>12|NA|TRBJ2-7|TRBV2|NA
TGTGCCAGCAGTTCAAACACCTACGAGCAGTACTTC
CASSSNTYEQYF
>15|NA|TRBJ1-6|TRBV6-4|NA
TGTGCCAGCAGTGACGGGCCAGGCTATAATTCACCCCTCCACTTT
CASSDGPGYNSPLHF
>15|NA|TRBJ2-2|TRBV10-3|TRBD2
TGTGCCATCAGGCCCACTAGCGGGGACACCGGGGAGCTGTTTTTT
CAIRPTSGDTGELFF
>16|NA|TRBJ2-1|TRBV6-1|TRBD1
TGTGCCAGCAGTGAATGGAACAGGGGTCGTAGTGATGAGCAGTTCTTC
CASSEWNRGRSDEQFF
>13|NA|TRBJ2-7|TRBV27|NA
TGTGCCAGCAGTTTTCCCTCTACCTACGAGCAGTACTTC
CASSFPSTYEQYF
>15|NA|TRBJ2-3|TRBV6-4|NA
TGTGCCAGCAGTGACTCGAACAGCCCCACAGATACGCAGTATTTT
CASSDSNSPTDTQYF
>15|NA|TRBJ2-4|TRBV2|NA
TGTGCCAGCAGTGAAGCTCAGGACAGATTAAACATTCAGTACTTC
CASSEAQDRLNIQYF
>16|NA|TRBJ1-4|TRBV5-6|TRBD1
TGTGCCAGCAGCTTGCCTCAGACAGGGGCGACGGAAAAACTGTTTTTT
CASSLPQTGATEKLFF
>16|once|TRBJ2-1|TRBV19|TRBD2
TGTGCCAGTAAGTCTAGCGGGGCGAGCTCCTACAATGAGCAGTTCTTC
CASKSSGASSYNEQFF
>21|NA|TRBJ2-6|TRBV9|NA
TGTGCCAGCAGCGAGAATCACGGGGGTAAGGGGCGATTCTCTGGGGCCAACGTCCTGACTTTC
CASSENHGGKGRFSGANVLTF
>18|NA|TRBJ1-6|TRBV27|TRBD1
TGTGCCAGCAGTTTATCGCCCACTCAGACAGGGTTGAATTCACCCCTCCACTTT
CASSLSPTQTGLNSPLHF
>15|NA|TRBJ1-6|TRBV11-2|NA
TGTGCCAGCAGCCACGAACCAGGGCCTAATTCACCCCTCCACTTT
CASSHEPGPNSPLHF
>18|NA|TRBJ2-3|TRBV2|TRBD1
TGTGCCCTTACGTCGGGACAGGGCTTATTTCCTTTCACAGATACGCAGTATTTT
CALTSGQGLFPFTDTQYF
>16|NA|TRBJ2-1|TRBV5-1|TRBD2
TGCGCCAGCAGCCCGGGACTAGCGGGGGGGCTCGATGAGCAGTTCTTC
CASSPGLAGGLDEQFF